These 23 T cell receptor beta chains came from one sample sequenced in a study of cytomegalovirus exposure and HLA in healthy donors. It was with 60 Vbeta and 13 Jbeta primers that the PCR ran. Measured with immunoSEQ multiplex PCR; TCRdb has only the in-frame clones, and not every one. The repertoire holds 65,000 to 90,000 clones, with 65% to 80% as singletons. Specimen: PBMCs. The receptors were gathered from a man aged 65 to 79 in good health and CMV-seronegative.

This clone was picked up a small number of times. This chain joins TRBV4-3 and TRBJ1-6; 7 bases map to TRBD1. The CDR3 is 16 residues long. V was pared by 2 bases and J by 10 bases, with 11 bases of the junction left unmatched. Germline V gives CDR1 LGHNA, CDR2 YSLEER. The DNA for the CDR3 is TGCGCCAGCAGCCAAAAACCCGAGGGGGCAAGCTCACCCCTCCACTTT. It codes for CASSQKPEGASSPLHF.

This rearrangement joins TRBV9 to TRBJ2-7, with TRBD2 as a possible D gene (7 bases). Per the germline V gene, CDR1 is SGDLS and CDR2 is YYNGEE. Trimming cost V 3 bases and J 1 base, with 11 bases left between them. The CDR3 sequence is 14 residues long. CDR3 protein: CASSGGGRSYEQYF. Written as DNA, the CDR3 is TGTGCCAGCAGCGGGGGGGGCCGATCCTACGAGCAGTACTTC.

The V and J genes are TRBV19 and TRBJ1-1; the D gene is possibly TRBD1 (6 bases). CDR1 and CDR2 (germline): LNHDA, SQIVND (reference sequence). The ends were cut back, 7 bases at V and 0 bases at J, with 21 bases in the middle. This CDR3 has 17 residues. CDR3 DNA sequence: TGTGCCAGTACCCTACAGGGAACCCTCCCAATGAACACTGAAGCTTTCTTT. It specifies CASTLQGTLPMNTEAFF.

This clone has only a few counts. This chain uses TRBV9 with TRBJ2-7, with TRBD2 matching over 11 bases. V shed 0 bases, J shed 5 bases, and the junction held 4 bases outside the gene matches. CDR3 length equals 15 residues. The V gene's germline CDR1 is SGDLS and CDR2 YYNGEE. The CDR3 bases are TGTGCCAGCAGCGTAGGGACTAGCGGGTGGAACGAGCAGTACTTC. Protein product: CASSVGTSGWNEQYF.

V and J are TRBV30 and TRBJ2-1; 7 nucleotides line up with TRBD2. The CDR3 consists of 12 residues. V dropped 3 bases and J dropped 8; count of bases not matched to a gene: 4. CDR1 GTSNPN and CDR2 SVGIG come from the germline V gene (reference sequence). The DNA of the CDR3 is TGTGCCTGGAGCGGGAGCGGGGATGAGCAGTTCTTC. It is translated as CAWSGSGDEQFF.

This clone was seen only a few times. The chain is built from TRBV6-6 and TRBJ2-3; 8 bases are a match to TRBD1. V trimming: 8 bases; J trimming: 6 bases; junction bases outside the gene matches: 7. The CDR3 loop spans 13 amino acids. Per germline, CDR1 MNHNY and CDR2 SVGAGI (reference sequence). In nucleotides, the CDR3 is TGTGCCAGCGGCCAGGGGGCAACGGATACGCAGTATTTT. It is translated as CASGQGATDTQYF.

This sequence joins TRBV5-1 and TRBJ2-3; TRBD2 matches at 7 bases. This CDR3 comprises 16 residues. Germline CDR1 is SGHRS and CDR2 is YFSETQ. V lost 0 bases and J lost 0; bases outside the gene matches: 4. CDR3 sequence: CASSLDGGGSTDTQYF. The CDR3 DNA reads TGCGCCAGCAGCTTGGATGGCGGGGGTAGCACAGATACGCAGTATTTT. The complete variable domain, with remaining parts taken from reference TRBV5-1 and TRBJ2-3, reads KAGVTQTPRYLIKTRGQQVTLSCSPISGHRSVSWYQQTPGQGLQFLFEYFSETQRNKGNFPGRFSGRQFSNSRSEMNVSTLELGDSALYLCASSLDGGGSTDTQYFGPGTRLTVL.

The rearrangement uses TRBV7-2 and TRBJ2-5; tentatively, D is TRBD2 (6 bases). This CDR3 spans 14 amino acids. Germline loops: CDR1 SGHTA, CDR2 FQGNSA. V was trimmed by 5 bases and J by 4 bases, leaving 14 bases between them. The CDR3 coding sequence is TGTGCCAGCAGCAGAGCGGGTAGTGCAGAGACCCAGTACTTC. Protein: CASSRAGSAETQYF.

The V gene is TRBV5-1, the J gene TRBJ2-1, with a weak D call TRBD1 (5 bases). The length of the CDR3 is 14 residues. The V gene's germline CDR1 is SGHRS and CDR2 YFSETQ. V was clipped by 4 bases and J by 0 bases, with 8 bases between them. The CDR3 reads CASSGASSYNEQFF. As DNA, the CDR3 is TGCGCCAGCAGCGGGGCTAGCTCCTACAATGAGCAGTTCTTC.

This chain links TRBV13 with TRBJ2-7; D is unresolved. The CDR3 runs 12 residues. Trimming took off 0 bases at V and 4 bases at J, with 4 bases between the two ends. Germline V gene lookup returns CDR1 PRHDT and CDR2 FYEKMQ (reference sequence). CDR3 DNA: TGTGCCAGCAGCTTAGGCCGTTACGAGCAGTACTTC. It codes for CASSLGRYEQYF.

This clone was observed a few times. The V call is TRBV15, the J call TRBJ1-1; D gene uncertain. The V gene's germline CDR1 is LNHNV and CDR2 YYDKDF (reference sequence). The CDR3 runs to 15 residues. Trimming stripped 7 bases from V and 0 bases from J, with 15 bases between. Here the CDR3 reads CATTKTATMNTEAFF. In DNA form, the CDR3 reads TGTGCCACCACCAAGACTGCCACCATGAACACTGAAGCTTTCTTT.

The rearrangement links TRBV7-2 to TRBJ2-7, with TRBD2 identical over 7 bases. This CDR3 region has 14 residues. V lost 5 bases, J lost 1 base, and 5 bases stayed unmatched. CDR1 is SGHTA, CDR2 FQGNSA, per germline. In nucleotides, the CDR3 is TGTGCCAGCAGCCGGGAGCGGGGATCCTACGAGCAGTACTTC. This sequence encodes CASSRERGSYEQYF.

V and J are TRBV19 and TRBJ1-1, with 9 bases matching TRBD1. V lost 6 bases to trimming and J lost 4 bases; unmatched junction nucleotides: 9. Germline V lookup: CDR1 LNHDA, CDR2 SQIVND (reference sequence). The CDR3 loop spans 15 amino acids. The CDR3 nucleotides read TGTGCCAGTAGCCGGGACAGGGAAGCGATCACTGAAGCTTTCTTT. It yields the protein CASSRDREAITEAFF.

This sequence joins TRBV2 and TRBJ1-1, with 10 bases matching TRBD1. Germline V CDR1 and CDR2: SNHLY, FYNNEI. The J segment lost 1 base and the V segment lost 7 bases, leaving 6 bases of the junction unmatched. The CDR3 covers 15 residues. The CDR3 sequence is CASTGQGITNTEAFF. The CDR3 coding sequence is TGTGCCAGCACGGGACAGGGGATCACGAACACTGAAGCTTTCTTT.

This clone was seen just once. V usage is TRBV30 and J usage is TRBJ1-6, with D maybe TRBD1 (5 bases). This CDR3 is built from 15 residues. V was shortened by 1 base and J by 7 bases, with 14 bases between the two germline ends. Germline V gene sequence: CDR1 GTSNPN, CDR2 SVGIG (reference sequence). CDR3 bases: TGTGCCTGGAGTGCGCTTTCGGGGGGAAATTCACCCCTCCACTTT. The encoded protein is CAWSALSGGNSPLHF.

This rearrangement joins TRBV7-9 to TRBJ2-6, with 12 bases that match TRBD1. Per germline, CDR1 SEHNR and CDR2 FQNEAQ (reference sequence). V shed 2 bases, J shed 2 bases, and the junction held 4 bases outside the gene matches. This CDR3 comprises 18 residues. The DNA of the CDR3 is TGTGCCAGCAGCTTATGGGGACAGGGGGCGACTGGGGCCAACGTCCTGACTTTC. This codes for CASSLWGQGATGANVLTF.

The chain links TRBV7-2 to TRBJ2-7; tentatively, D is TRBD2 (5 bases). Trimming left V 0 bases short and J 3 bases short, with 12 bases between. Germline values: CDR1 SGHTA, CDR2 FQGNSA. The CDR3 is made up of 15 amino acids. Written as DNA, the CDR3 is TGTGCCAGCAGCTTAGCATCCGGGAACCTCTACGAGCAGTACTTC. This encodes CASSLASGNLYEQYF.

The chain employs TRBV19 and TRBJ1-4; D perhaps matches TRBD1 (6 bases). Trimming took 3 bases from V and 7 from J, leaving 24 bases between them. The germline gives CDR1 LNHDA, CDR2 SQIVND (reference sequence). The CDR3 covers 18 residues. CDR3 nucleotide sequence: TGTGCCAGTAGTATCTACCCCGGGACACCCCTAAAGGGTGAAAAACTGTTTTTT. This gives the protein CASSIYPGTPLKGEKLFF.

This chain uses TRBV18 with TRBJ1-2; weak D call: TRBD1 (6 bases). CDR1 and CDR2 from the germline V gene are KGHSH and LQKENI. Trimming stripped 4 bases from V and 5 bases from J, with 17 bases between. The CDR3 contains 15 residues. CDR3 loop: CASSLDQGPRYGYTF. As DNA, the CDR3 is TGTGCCAGCTCACTGGACCAGGGGCCTAGGTATGGCTACACCTTC.

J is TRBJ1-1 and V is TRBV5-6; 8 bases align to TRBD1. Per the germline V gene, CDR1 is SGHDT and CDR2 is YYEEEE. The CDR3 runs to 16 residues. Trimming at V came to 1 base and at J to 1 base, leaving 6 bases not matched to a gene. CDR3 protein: CASSLYVTGANTEAFF. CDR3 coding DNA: TGTGCCAGCAGCTTGTACGTGACAGGGGCGAACACTGAAGCTTTCTTT.

The chain's CDR3 is CAISERQGMTEAFF. CDR3 DNA sequence: TGTGCCATCAGTGAGAGGCAGGGGATGACTGAAGCTTTCTTT. The gene calls are TRBV10-3 and TRBJ1-1; TRBD1 is a possible D gene (6 bases). Germline lookup yields CDR1 ENHRY and CDR2 SYGVKD. Trimming took off 2 bases at V and 5 bases at J, with 12 bases between the two ends. The CDR3 totals 14 residues.

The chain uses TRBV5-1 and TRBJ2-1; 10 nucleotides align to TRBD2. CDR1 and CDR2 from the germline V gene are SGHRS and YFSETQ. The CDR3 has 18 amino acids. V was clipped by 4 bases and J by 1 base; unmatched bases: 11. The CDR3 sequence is CASSKTPGGLASYNEQFF. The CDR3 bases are TGCGCCAGCAGCAAGACCCCCGGGGGACTAGCGTCCTACAATGAGCAGTTCTTC.

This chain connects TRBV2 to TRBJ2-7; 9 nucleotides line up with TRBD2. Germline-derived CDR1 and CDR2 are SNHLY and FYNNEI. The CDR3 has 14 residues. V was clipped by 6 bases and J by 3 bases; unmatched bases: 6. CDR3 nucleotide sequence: TGTGCCAGCAGAAGGACTAGCGCGAGCTACGAGCAGTACTTC. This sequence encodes CASRRTSASYEQYF.